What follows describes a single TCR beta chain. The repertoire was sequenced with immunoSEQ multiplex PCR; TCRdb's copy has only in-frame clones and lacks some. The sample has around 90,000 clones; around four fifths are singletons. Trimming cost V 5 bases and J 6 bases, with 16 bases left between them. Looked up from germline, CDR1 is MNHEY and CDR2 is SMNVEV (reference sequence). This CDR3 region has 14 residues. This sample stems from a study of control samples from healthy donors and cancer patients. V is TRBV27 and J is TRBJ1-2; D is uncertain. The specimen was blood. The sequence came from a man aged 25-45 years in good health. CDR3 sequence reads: CASSLRMDEHGYTF. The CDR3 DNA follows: TGTGCCAGCAGTCTAAGAATGGACGAGCATGGCTACACCTTC.